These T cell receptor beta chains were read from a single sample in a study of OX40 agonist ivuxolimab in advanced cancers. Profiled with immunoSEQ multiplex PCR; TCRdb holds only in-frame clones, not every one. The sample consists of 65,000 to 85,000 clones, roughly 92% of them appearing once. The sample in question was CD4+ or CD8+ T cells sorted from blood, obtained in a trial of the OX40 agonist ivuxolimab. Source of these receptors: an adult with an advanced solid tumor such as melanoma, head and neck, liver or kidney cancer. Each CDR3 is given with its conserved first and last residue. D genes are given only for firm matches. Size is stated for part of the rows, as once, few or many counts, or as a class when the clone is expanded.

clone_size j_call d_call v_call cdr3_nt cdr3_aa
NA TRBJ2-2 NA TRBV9 TGTGCCAGCAGCGTAGTTACGGACGCCGGGGAGCTGTTTTTT CASSVVTDAGELFF
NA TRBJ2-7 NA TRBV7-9 TGTGCCAGCAGCTTATCGGGTCGACAGAGCTCCTACGAGCAGTACTTC CASSLSGRQSSYEQYF
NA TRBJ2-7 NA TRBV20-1 TGCAGTGCCAAGGGGCACTACGAGCAGTACTTC CSAKGHYEQYF
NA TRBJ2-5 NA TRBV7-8 TGTGCCAGCCTCCCGAAGCGGCAGGGGTCGTGGGAGACCCAGTACTTC CASLPKRQGSWETQYF
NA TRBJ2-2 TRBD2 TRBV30 TGTGCCTGGAGTCCCGGACTAGCAATAATCACCGGGGAGCTGTTTTTT CAWSPGLAIITGELFF
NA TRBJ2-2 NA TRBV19 TGTGCCAGTAGTGAAGAGGTCCTTGGGGTCGGGAACACCGGGGAGCTGTTTTTT CASSEEVLGVGNTGELFF
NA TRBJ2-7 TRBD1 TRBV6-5 TGTGCCAGCAGTTCGGGGGACAGGGTTAACGAGCAGTACTTC CASSSGDRVNEQYF
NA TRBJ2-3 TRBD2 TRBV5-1 TGCGCCAGCAGCCCTGCTGGCGGGGGGGTAACAGATACGCAGTATTTT CASSPAGGGVTDTQYF
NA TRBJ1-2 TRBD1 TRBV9 TGTGCCAGCAGCGTAGGACTGGATAAGCGGGGACAGGGTGGCTACACCTTC CASSVGLDKRGQGGYTF
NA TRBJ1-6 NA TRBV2 TGTGCCAGCAGTGAAGAGGGGGGACGTAACCCCTCACCCCTCCACTTT CASSEEGGRNPSPLHF
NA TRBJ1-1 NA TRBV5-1 TGCGCCAGCAGCTGGGGGGCAAAGAACACTGAAGCTTTCTTT CASSWGAKNTEAFF
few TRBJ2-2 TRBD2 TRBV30 TGTGCCTGGAAGGTCCAGCGGGGGACCACCGGGGAGCTGTTTTTT CAWKVQRGTTGELFF
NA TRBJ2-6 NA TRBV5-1 TGCGCCAGCAGTTTACAGGGCTCTGGGGCCAACGTCCTGACTTTC CASSLQGSGANVLTF
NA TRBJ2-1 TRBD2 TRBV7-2 TGTGCCAGCAGCTTACCGGGACTAGCGGGAGTTAATGAGCAGTTCTTC CASSLPGLAGVNEQFF
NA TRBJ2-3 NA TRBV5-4 TGTGCCAGCAGCTTGACGGGGCGGGGAAACACAGATACGCAGTATTTT CASSLTGRGNTDTQYF
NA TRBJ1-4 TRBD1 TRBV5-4 TGTGCCAGCAGCCTTAAACAGGGGGCAACTAATGAAAAACTGTTTTTT CASSLKQGATNEKLFF
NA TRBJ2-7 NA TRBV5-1 TGCGCCAGCAGATTTCTCGACGCCAGCTCCTACGAGCAGTACTTC CASRFLDASSYEQYF
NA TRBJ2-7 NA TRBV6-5 TGTGCCAGCAGTGCATACAACGAGCAGTACTTC CASSAYNEQYF
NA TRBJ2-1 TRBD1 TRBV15 TGTGCCACCAGCAGAACGGGACAGGGGAGGCATGAGCAGTTCTTC CATSRTGQGRHEQFF
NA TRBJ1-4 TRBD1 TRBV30 TGTGCCTGGAGTGGGGCAGGGGGAGAAAAACTGTTTTTT CAWSGAGGEKLFF
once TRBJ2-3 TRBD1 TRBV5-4 TGTGCCAGCAGCTTGCAGGGGGTGAGCACAGATACGCAGTATTTT CASSLQGVSTDTQYF
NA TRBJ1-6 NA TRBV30 TGTGCCTGGAGTCCTATGGAGGGCAATTCACCCCTCCACTTT CAWSPMEGNSPLHF
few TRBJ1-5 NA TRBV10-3 TGTGCCATCAGTGAGTCGGAAAAGGGGGAGGGTCAGCCCCAGCATTTT CAISESEKGEGQPQHF
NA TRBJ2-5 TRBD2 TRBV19 TGTGCCAGTAGTATAGGAGCGGGAGGGCCCCTTGAGACCCAGTACTTC CASSIGAGGPLETQYF
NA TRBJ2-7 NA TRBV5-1 TGCGCCAGCAGCGGTCGGGCGAGCTCCTACGAGCAGTACTTC CASSGRASSYEQYF
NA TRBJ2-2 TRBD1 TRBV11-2 TGTGCCAGCAGCCTGGGACAGACGAACACCGGGGAGCTGTTTTTT CASSLGQTNTGELFF
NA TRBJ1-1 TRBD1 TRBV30 TGTGCCTGCGTCCCGGGACAGGGTCTGAACACTGAAGCTTTCTTT CACVPGQGLNTEAFF
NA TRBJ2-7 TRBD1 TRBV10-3 TGTGCCATCAGTGGCGCCGGGACAGGGACCTACGAGCAGTACTTC CAISGAGTGTYEQYF
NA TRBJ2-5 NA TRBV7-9 TGTGCCAGCAGCCGCGGCGCGAAGGAGACCCAGTACTTC CASSRGAKETQYF
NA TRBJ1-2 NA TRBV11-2 TGTGCCAGCAGTCGATTCGCATCAATTGGCTACACCTTC CASSRFASIGYTF
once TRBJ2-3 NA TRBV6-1 TGTGCCAGCAGTGACACGAGTGATACGCAGTATTTT CASSDTSDTQYF